This T cell receptor (beta chain) derives from a study of blood T cell repertoires in COVID-19. At the level of the study: Donors in the United States, Italy and Spain gave samples during acute or convalescent COVID-19.

As processed by the authors: The assay estimated nucleated cells by amplifying reference gene primers. Sequencing was performed with immunoSEQ multiplex PCR; in TCRdb, only in-frame clones are kept and a portion is missing. The V and J calls and clone size are taken from that table; D and trimming were inferred from the DNA. The sample has over 35,000 clones, over 75% seen once; the top ten hold approximately 9.1%. V gave up 1 base and J gave up 7 bases, with 21 bases separating them. Germline CDR1 reads SGHNT; CDR2 reads YYREEE (reference sequence). The CDR3 consists of 17 residues. The genes are TRBV5-4 and TRBJ1-5; weak D call: TRBD1 (6 bases). What was sequenced was peripheral blood. The TCR originated in a human donor in a cohort sampled during active COVID-19. The CDR3, as DNA: TGTGCCAGCAGCTTGACCCCCAGGACAGAGGTTGGACAGCCCCAGCATTTT. Translating it yields CASSLTPRTEVGQPQHF.